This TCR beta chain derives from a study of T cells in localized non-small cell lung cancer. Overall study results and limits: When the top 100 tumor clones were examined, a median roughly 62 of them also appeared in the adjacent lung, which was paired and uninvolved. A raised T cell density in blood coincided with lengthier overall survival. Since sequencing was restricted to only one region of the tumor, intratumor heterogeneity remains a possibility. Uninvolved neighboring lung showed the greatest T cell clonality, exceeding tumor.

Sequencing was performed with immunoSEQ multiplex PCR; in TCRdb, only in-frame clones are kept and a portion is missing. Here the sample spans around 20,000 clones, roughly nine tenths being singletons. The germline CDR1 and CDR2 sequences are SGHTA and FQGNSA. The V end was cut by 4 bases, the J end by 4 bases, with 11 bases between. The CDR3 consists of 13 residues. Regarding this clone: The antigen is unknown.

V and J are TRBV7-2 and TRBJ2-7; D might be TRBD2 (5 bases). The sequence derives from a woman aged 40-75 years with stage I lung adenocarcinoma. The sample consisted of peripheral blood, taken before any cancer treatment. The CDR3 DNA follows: TGTGCCAGCAGCTCCGGGAACTTATACGAGCAGTACTTC. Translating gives CASSSGNLYEQYF.